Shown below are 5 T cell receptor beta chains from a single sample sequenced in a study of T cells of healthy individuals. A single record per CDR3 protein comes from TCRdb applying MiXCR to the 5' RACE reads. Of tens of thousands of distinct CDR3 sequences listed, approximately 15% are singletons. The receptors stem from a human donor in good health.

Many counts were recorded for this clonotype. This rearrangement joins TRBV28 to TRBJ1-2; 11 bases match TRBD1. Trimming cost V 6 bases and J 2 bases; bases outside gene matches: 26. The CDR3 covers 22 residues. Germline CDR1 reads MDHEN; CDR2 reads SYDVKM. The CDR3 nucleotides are TGTGCCAGCAGCCCTATTCCCGGGACAGGGGGGCCCACTCCTTCTGGAAACTATGGCTACACCTTC. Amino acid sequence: CASSPIPGTGGPTPSGNYGYTF.

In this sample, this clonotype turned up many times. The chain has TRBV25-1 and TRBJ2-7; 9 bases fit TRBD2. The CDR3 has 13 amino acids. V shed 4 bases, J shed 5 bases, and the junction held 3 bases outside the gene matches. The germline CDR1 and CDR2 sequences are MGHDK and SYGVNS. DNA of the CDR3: TGTGCCAGCAGTGGACTAGCGGTTAACGAGCAGTACTTC. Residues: CASSGLAVNEQYF.

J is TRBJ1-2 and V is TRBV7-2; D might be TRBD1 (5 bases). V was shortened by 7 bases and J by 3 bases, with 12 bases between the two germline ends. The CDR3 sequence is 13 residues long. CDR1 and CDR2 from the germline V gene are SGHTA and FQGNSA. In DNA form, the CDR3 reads TGTGCCAGCAAGGGGTATGGAGACTATGGCTACACCTTC. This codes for CASKGYGDYGYTF. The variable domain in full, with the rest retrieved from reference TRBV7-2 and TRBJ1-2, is GAGVSQSPSNKVTEKGKDVELRCDPISGHTALYWYRQSLGQGLEFLIYFQGNSAPDKSGLPSDRFSAERTGGSVSTLTIQRTQQEDSAVYLCASKGYGDYGYTFGSGTRLTVV.

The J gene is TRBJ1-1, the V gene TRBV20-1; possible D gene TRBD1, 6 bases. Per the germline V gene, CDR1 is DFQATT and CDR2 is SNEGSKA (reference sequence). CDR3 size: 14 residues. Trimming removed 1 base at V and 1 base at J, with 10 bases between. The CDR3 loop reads CSARGGQTNTEAFF. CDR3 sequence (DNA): TGCAGTGCTAGAGGGGGACAAACGAACACTGAAGCTTTCTTT.

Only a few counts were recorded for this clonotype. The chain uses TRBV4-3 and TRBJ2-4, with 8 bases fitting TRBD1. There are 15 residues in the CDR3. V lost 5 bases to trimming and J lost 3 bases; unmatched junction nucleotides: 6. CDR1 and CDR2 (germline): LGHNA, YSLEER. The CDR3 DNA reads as TGCGCCAGCAGCGAGAGGACAGGGAGCAAAAACATTCAGTACTTC. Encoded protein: CASSERTGSKNIQYF.